This entry lists 25 T cell receptor beta chains sequenced from one sample in a study of cytomegalovirus exposure and HLA in healthy donors. Amplification used 60 Vbeta primers and 13 Jbeta primers. Here immunoSEQ multiplex PCR was the method, and the copy in TCRdb shows in-frame clones only, minus some. The sample carries about 110,000 clones, over 70% recorded once. The sample was PBMCs. The receptors stem from a boy aged 10-17 years in good health and CMV-seronegative.

The CDR3 here is CASSPPSGGLSNYGYTF. The CDR3 DNA follows: TGTGCCAGCTCACCACCATCAGGGGGGCTCTCTAACTATGGCTACACCTTC. V is TRBV18 and J is TRBJ1-2; 7 bases are a match to TRBD1. The CDR3 runs 17 residues. Trimming at V came to 0 bases and at J to 0 bases, leaving 7 bases not matched to a gene. Germline CDR1 and CDR2: KGHSH and LQKENI.

J is TRBJ1-3 and V is TRBV28; no reliable D call. V was clipped by 4 bases and J by 4 bases, with 8 bases between them. CDR1 MDHEN and CDR2 SYDVKM come from the germline V gene. The CDR3 sequence is 13 residues long. The chain's CDR3 is CASSSDWGNTIYF. CDR3 sequence (DNA): TGTGCCAGCAGTTCGGACTGGGGAAACACCATATATTTT.

The chain is built from TRBV5-4 and TRBJ2-1, with TRBD2 matching 9 bases. Germline-derived CDR1 and CDR2 are SGHNT and YYREEE (reference sequence). The ends lost 0 bases at V and 5 bases at J; junction bases unmatched: 0. The CDR3 sequence is 14 residues long. CDR3 sequence reads: CASSLGTSDNEQFF. CDR3 nucleotides: TGTGCCAGCAGCTTGGGGACTAGCGACAATGAGCAGTTCTTC. Variable domain in full (rest from reference TRBV5-4 and TRBJ2-1): ETGVTQSPTHLIKTRGQQVTLRCSSQSGHNTVSWYQQALGQGPQFIFQYYREEENGRGNFPPRFSGLQFPNYSSELNVNALELDDSALYLCASSLGTSDNEQFFGPGTRLTVL.

V and J are TRBV5-6 and TRBJ1-5; D not certain. The CDR3 runs to 13 residues. Trimming shortened V by 2 bases and J by 3 bases, and 6 bases separated the two germline ends. CDR1 is SGHDT, CDR2 YYEEEE, per germline. The CDR3 region is CASSFGDNQPQHF. In DNA, the CDR3 is TGTGCCAGCAGCTTTGGAGACAATCAGCCCCAGCATTTT. Full variable domain (rest looked up from reference TRBV5-6 and TRBJ1-5): DAGVTQSPTHLIKTRGQQVTLRCSPKSGHDTVSWYQQALGQGPQFIFQYYEEEERQRGNFPDRFSGHQFPNYSSELNVNALLLGDSALYLCASSFGDNQPQHFGDGTRLSIL.

The chain is built from TRBV6-5 and TRBJ1-2, with D tentatively TRBD1 (5 bases). This CDR3 has 13 residues. CDR1 and CDR2 (germline): MNHEY, SVGAGI. The V gene lost 2 bases and the J gene lost 3 bases, with 7 bases spanning the gap. This CDR3 is CASSYGAYYGYTF. The CDR3 nucleotides are TGTGCCAGCAGTTACGGGGCCTACTATGGCTACACCTTC.

This clone was recorded only once. The rearrangement links TRBV2 to TRBJ2-5; perhaps TRBD1 as D (6 bases). CDR3 length: 12 residues. Between the trimmed V and J ends, which lost 3 bases and 5 bases, there was a span of 7 bases. CDR1 is SNHLY, CDR2 FYNNEI, per germline. The CDR3 reads CASSDQGETQYF. Written as DNA, the CDR3 is TGTGCCAGCAGTGACCAGGGGGAGACCCAGTACTTC.

The CDR3 region has the DNA TGTGCCAGCAGCTACGACAGGGCGTACTATGGCTACACCTTC. This gives the protein CASSYDRAYYGYTF. The chain couples TRBV7-2 to TRBJ1-2; 7 bases are shared with TRBD1. Germline CDR1 SGHTA, CDR2 FQGNSA. CDR3 length: 14 residues. Trimming took 4 bases from V and 3 from J; bases not matched to a gene: 5. The entire variable domain, with the rest obtained from reference TRBV7-2 and TRBJ1-2, is as follows: GAGVSQSPSNKVTEKGKDVELRCDPISGHTALYWYRQSLGQGLEFLIYFQGNSAPDKSGLPSDRFSAERTGGSVSTLTIQRTQQEDSAVYLCASSYDRAYYGYTFGSGTRLTVV.

The V call is TRBV6-1, the J call TRBJ1-3, with D unresolved. The V gene's germline CDR1 is MNHNS and CDR2 SASEGT. The CDR3 consists of 14 residues. V lost 2 bases and J 3 bases, leaving 8 bases between the germline ends. The CDR3 region is CASSESVYGNTIYF. The CDR3 DNA follows: TGTGCCAGCAGTGAATCGGTATATGGAAACACCATATATTTT.

As to this clone: Other DNA sequences in this sample translate to the same CDR3. V and J are TRBV5-1 and TRBJ1-1, with TRBD1 matching over 11 bases. With 3 bases clipped from V and 2 bases from J, the junction kept 3 bases outside the gene matches. The CDR3 runs 15 residues. The germline gives CDR1 SGHRS, CDR2 YFSETQ. CDR3 protein: CASSSRTGGNTEAFF. CDR3 nucleotides: TGCGCCAGCAGCTCGAGGACAGGGGGCAACACTGAAGCTTTCTTT.

The rearrangement joins TRBV30 to TRBJ2-5; a possible D gene is TRBD2 (6 bases). The CDR3 runs to 13 residues. V lost 7 bases and J 7 bases, leaving 19 bases between the germline ends. The germline gives CDR1 GTSNPN, CDR2 SVGIG (reference sequence). For the CDR3, the DNA is TGTGCCTCTACCGGGGGTAGCGAGGGGACCCAGTACTTC. Translating it yields CASTGGSEGTQYF.

This chain joins TRBV29-1 and TRBJ2-1; TRBD1 might be the D (5 bases). Germline CDR1 and CDR2: SQVTM and ANQGSEA. This CDR3 is built from 12 residues. V lost 4 bases to trimming and J lost 8 bases, with 12 bases between them. The CDR3 coding sequence is TGCAGCGTTGGGGCAGGGATTCATGAGCAGTTCTTC. This sequence encodes CSVGAGIHEQFF.

The V call is TRBV7-8, the J call TRBJ2-7; 14 bases are a match to TRBD2. The CDR3 is made up of 18 amino acids. With 5 bases clipped from V and 2 bases from J, the junction kept 11 bases outside the gene matches. Per germline, CDR1 SGHVS and CDR2 FQNEAQ. DNA for the CDR3: TGTGCCAGCAGCCCGACGGGACTAGCGGGAGCCAGAACCTACGAGCAGTACTTC. Encoded protein: CASSPTGLAGARTYEQYF.

This clone was recorded only once. The V and J genes are TRBV7-3 and TRBJ2-1, with 13 positions matching TRBD2. Germline CDR1 is SGHTA and CDR2 is FQGTGA. CDR3 size: 14 residues. The ends lost 5 bases at V and 8 bases at J; junction bases unmatched: 3. The CDR3 bases are TGTGCCAGCAGCACTAGCGGGAGGGCTGATGAGCAGTTCTTC. Protein sequence: CASSTSGRADEQFF.

V is TRBV6-5 and J is TRBJ2-7; TRBD1 agrees at 7 bases. This CDR3 is 16 amino acids long. With 0 bases clipped from V and 0 bases from J, the junction kept 5 bases outside the gene matches. Germline V gene sequence: CDR1 MNHEY, CDR2 SVGAGI. The CDR3 region has the DNA TGTGCCAGCAGTTACTCGTACGGGACAGCCTCCTACGAGCAGTACTTC. It yields the protein CASSYSYGTASYEQYF.

J is TRBJ1-1 and V is TRBV7-2, with 8 bases lining up with TRBD1. CDR3 length: 14 residues. The trim removed 4 bases at V and 5 bases at J, leaving 6 bases unmatched. The germline CDR1 and CDR2 sequences are SGHTA and FQGNSA. The DNA for the CDR3 is TGTGCCAGCAGCTATGACAGGGGTGGAACTGAAGCTTTCTTT. It translates to CASSYDRGGTEAFF.

Turning to this clone: Other DNA sequences in this specimen translate into the identical CDR3. The rearrangement links TRBV7-9 to TRBJ1-1, with D perhaps matching TRBD1 (6 bases). Germline V CDR1 and CDR2: SEHNR, FQNEAQ (reference sequence). Trimming removed 5 bases from V and 1 base from J, with 8 bases in between. CDR3 length: 13 residues. As DNA, the CDR3 is TGTGCCAGCAGCCCGACAGGGAACACTGAAGCTTTCTTT. This codes for CASSPTGNTEAFF. The full variable domain, in which reference TRBV7-9 and TRBJ1-1 provide the parts outside the CDR3, is DTGVSQNPRHKITKRGQNVTFRCDPISEHNRLYWYRQTLGQGPEFLTYFQNEAQLEKSRLLSDRFSAERPKGSFSTLEIQRTEQGDSAMYLCASSPTGNTEAFFGQGTRLTVV.

The CDR3 sequence: CASSIPQATGDYGYTF. Here the CDR3 DNA reads TGTGCCAGCAGCATACCACAGGCAACAGGCGACTATGGCTACACCTTC. The chain joins TRBV28 to TRBJ1-2, with D tentatively TRBD1 (5 bases). The V gene's germline CDR1 is MDHEN and CDR2 SYDVKM. The CDR3 spans 16 residues. V was pared by 6 bases and J by 3 bases, with 20 bases between.

V and J are TRBV11-3 and TRBJ2-7; D perhaps matches TRBD2 (5 bases). CDR3 size: 14 residues. Germline V gene data show CDR1 as SGHNT and CDR2 as YENEEA. Trimming removed 1 base at V and 3 bases at J, with 10 bases between. CDR3 DNA sequence: TGTGCCAGCAGCTTAGGTTCAGACTACTACGAGCAGTACTTC. It yields the protein CASSLGSDYYEQYF.

This clone was counted only a few times. The genes are TRBV28 and TRBJ2-7, with 8 positions matching TRBD2. The V gene end was trimmed by 5 bases and the J gene end by 3 bases; junction bases not matched to a gene: 9. The CDR3 runs to 15 residues. In germline, CDR1 is MDHEN, CDR2 SYDVKM. CDR3 nucleotides: TGTGCCAGCAGTCGCCCCGGCGGGAGGCACTACGAGCAGTACTTC. This translates into CASSRPGGRHYEQYF.

This chain joins TRBV18 and TRBJ1-4; no clear D gene. Trimming left V 2 bases short and J 8 bases short, with 9 bases between. This CDR3 is built from 13 residues. The germline V gene has CDR1 KGHSH and CDR2 LQKENI. The CDR3 here is CASSPMASEKLFF. The CDR3 DNA reads TGTGCCAGCTCACCAATGGCCTCCGAAAAACTGTTTTTT.

The chain has TRBV5-6 and TRBJ2-2; possible D gene TRBD2, 6 bases. The germline V gene has CDR1 SGHDT and CDR2 YYEEEE. The CDR3 has 16 amino acids. V lost 0 bases and J lost 1, with 10 bases in between. CDR3: CASSLGMRGNTGELFF. In DNA, the CDR3 is TGTGCCAGCAGCTTGGGTATGCGGGGGAACACCGGGGAGCTGTTTTTT.

The chain has TRBV4-2 and TRBJ2-2; D perhaps matches TRBD1 (5 bases). Trimming cost V 2 bases and J 5 bases, with 15 bases left between them. Germline V gives CDR1 LGHNA, CDR2 YNFKEQ. The CDR3 totals 16 residues. CDR3 region: CASSQQIRASTGELFF. CDR3 DNA sequence: TGTGCCAGCAGCCAACAAATCAGGGCAAGTACCGGGGAGCTGTTTTTT.

The chain recombines TRBV4-3 with TRBJ2-7, with D unclear. The CDR3 extends over 14 amino acids. Trimming pared 5 bases from V and 3 bases from J, leaving 14 bases between. CDR1 is LGHNA and CDR2 is YSLEER in the germline V gene. CDR3 loop: CASSYSHLDYEQYF. The CDR3, as DNA: TGCGCCAGCAGCTACTCCCACTTAGACTACGAGCAGTACTTC.

The rearrangement uses TRBV7-2 and TRBJ1-5; TRBD1 agrees at 7 bases. From germline, CDR1 is SGHTA and CDR2 FQGNSA. V shed 4 bases and J 4 bases; nucleotides not matched to a gene: 1. This CDR3 comprises 13 residues. CDR3 loop: CASSYRGNQPQHF. The CDR3 DNA sequence: TGTGCCAGCAGCTACAGGGGTAATCAGCCCCAGCATTTT.

The rearrangement joins TRBV5-5 to TRBJ2-7; 10 nucleotides align to TRBD1. Trimming cost V 3 bases and J 5 bases; bases outside gene matches: 8. Germline lookup yields CDR1 SGHKS and CDR2 YYEKEE (reference sequence). The CDR3 spans 15 residues. In DNA form, the CDR3 reads TGTGCCAGCAGCTCCCTGACAGGGGGCAACGACGAGCAGTACTTC. Translation: CASSSLTGGNDEQYF.